A selection of T cell receptor beta chains follows, all from one sample in a study of T cell responses to AZD1222 COVID-19 vaccine. The protocol was immunoSEQ multiplex PCR, while the TCRdb copy is restricted to in-frame clones and leaves out a portion. The sample includes fewer than 150,000 clones, about 89% of them seen just once. The specimen was peripheral blood, collected 28 days after the second AZD1222 dose. Every receptor here comes from an adult who received the AZD1222 COVID-19 vaccine. CDR3s include the opening cysteine and the closing phenylalanine or tryptophan. D genes are given only for firm matches. Some rows have no size entry. The others give once, few or many, or a class for an expanded clone.

TRBV4-2	TRBD1	TRBJ1-5	-	CASSPFVGQDSQPQHF	TGTGCCAGCAGCCCATTTGTAGGACAGGATTCTCAGCCCCAGCATTTT
TRBV7-2	TRBD1	TRBJ1-4	-	CASTPQGGGEKLFF	TGTGCCAGCACCCCCCAGGGGGGGGGCGAAAAACTGTTTTTT
TRBV19	-	TRBJ1-1	-	CASSIARGTEAFF	TGTGCCAGTAGTATAGCGAGGGGAACTGAAGCTTTCTTT
TRBV7-8	TRBD1	TRBJ1-3	-	CASSLDRGNTIYF	TGTGCCAGCAGCCTCGACAGGGGGAACACCATATATTTT
TRBV3-1/TRBV3-2	TRBD1	TRBJ1-1	-	CASSSRQGLIVF	TGTGCCAGCAGCTCACGACAGGGGTTGATAGTCTTT
TRBV5-1	-	TRBJ1-5	-	CASSLGTVSNQPQHF	TGCGCCAGCAGCTTGGGGACAGTTAGCAATCAGCCCCAGCATTTT
TRBV5-8	-	TRBJ1-6	few	CASSLARGGNSPLHF	TGTGCCAGCAGCTTGGCGAGAGGGGGAAATTCACCCCTCCACTTT
TRBV5-1	-	TRBJ2-2	-	CASSFGAGNTGELFF	TGCGCCAGCAGCTTCGGGGCGGGTAACACCGGGGAGCTGTTTTTT
TRBV3-1/TRBV3-2	-	TRBJ1-1	-	CASSQESGRAFF	TGTGCCAGCAGCCAAGAAAGCGGGAGAGCTTTCTTT
TRBV18	-	TRBJ2-2	-	CASSPPSNREAGELFF	TGTGCCAGCTCACCACCGAGCAACAGGGAAGCCGGGGAGCTGTTTTTT
TRBV2	-	TRBJ1-1	-	CASRAQVNTEAFF	TGTGCCAGCAGGGCTCAGGTTAACACTGAAGCTTTCTTT
TRBV5-5	-	TRBJ2-1	-	CASSIYGGGLSNEQFF	TGTGCCAGCAGCATCTACGGAGGGGGTCTTAGCAATGAGCAGTTCTTC
TRBV2	-	TRBJ1-6	-	CASVNEGDSPLHF	TGTGCCAGCGTCAACGAGGGGGATTCACCCCTCCACTTT
TRBV5-4	-	TRBJ1-2	-	CASSLGGNVPYGYTF	TGTGCCAGCAGCTTGGGAGGGAACGTACCCTATGGCTACACCTTC
TRBV10-3	TRBD1	TRBJ2-7	-	CAISQPGTGTYEQYF	TGTGCCATCAGCCAGCCCGGGACAGGGACCTACGAGCAGTACTTC
TRBV12-3/TRBV12-4	-	TRBJ2-1	-	CASRLTGYNEQFF	TGTGCCAGCAGACTTACAGGGTACAATGAGCAGTTCTTC
TRBV2	TRBD2	TRBJ2-1	-	CASSEEGGGALYNEQFF	TGTGCCAGCAGTGAAGAAGGCGGGGGGGCCCTCTACAATGAGCAGTTCTTC
TRBV19	-	TRBJ2-2	-	CASSIFGTPEPYVNTGELFF	TGTGCCAGTAGTATATTCGGGACACCGGAGCCGTACGTGAACACCGGGGAGCTGTTTTTT
TRBV12-3/TRBV12-4	-	TRBJ1-1	once	CASTGSTEAFF	TGTGCCAGCACGGGGTCCACTGAAGCTTTCTTT
TRBV7-2	-	TRBJ1-1	-	CASSLMSTAGGEAFF	TGTGCCAGCAGCTTAATGAGTACGGCAGGCGGTGAAGCTTTCTTT
TRBV5-6	-	TRBJ1-2	-	CASSLTGRGYGYTF	TGTGCCAGCAGCTTGACAGGCAGGGGCTATGGCTACACCTTC
TRBV7-9	-	TRBJ1-1	-	CASSLNRREAFF	TGTGCCAGCAGCTTAAACCGCAGGGAAGCTTTCTTT
TRBV6-6	TRBD1	TRBJ1-2	once	CASSRRQGDYGYTF	TGTGCCAGCAGTCGCAGACAGGGGGACTATGGCTACACCTTC
TRBV15	TRBD2	TRBJ2-3	-	CATNQGLKSTDTQYF	TGTGCCACCAACCAGGGACTAAAAAGCACAGATACGCAGTATTTT
TRBV6-2/TRBV6-3	-	TRBJ2-3	once	CASSYMGPSLDTQYF	TGTGCCAGCAGTTATATGGGGCCCTCTTTAGATACGCAGTATTTT
TRBV4-2	TRBD2	TRBJ2-1	few	CASSLATSGIYNEQFF	TGTGCCAGCAGCCTGGCGACTAGCGGGATCTACAATGAGCAGTTCTTC
TRBV18	TRBD1	TRBJ1-3	-	CASSLTPRDRDSGNTIYF	TGTGCCAGCTCACTAACCCCCCGCGACAGGGACTCTGGAAACACCATATATTTT
TRBV24-1	-	TRBJ2-5	-	CATSESGAVETQYF	TGTGCCACCAGTGAATCCGGGGCCGTGGAGACCCAGTACTTC
TRBV18	TRBD1	TRBJ1-2	-	CASSPIPGTGTSGYTF	TGTGCCAGCTCGCCGATACCCGGGACAGGGACCTCTGGCTACACCTTC
TRBV2	TRBD1	TRBJ1-5	-	CASSAGTDNQPQHF	TGTGCCAGCAGTGCCGGGACAGACAATCAGCCCCAGCATTTT
TRBV4-1	-	TRBJ2-3	-	CASSQEPAGGADTQYF	TGCGCCAGCAGCCAAGAGCCCGCGGGCGGGGCAGATACGCAGTATTTT
TRBV9	-	TRBJ2-7	-	CASSPQSITQEQYF	TGTGCCAGCAGCCCTCAATCCATTACTCAAGAGCAGTACTTC
TRBV5-1	-	TRBJ1-6	-	CASAPGVSRTPLHF	TGCGCCAGCGCCCCGGGTGTCAGTAGGACACCCCTCCACTTT
TRBV4-2	-	TRBJ1-2	once	CASSQVDGNYGYTF	TGTGCCAGCAGCCAGGTCGACGGAAACTATGGCTACACCTTC
TRBV18	-	TRBJ1-1	-	CASSPQNGAGTEAFF	TGTGCCAGCTCACCACAAAATGGGGCCGGGACTGAAGCTTTCTTT
TRBV2	-	TRBJ1-3	once	CAHSRRIEGGTIYF	TGTGCCCACAGCAGGAGAATCGAGGGGGGCACCATATATTTT
TRBV11-3	-	TRBJ1-1	-	CASSLSGDGTEAFF	TGTGCCAGCAGCTTATCCGGGGATGGCACTGAAGCTTTCTTT
TRBV6-1	-	TRBJ1-2	-	CASSEVSSLGGYTF	TGTGCCAGCAGTGAGGTTTCTTCCCTGGGGGGCTACACCTTC
TRBV5-6	-	TRBJ1-6	-	CASSLLGDNNSPLHF	TGTGCCAGCAGCTTGCTAGGAGACAATAATTCACCCCTCCACTTT
TRBV7-9	TRBD1	TRBJ1-4	-	CASSLRGQGEKLFF	TGTGCCAGCAGCTTAAGGGGGCAGGGTGAAAAACTGTTTTTT
TRBV5-1	-	TRBJ1-1	-	CASSRDTNTEAFF	TGCGCCAGCAGCCGGGATACGAACACTGAAGCTTTCTTT
TRBV7-9	-	TRBJ2-7	-	CASSPPGYEQYF	TGTGCCAGCAGCCCCCCCGGGTACGAGCAGTACTTC
TRBV18	TRBD1	TRBJ2-2	-	CASSLQGAGGELFF	TGTGCCAGCTCGCTCCAGGGGGCCGGCGGGGAGCTGTTTTTT
TRBV19	-	TRBJ1-3	-	CASSNGHPRSGNTIYF	TGTGCCAGTAGTAATGGACACCCCAGGTCTGGAAACACCATATATTTT
TRBV29-1	-	TRBJ2-1	-	CSVEVGVLLNEQFF	TGCAGCGTTGAAGTCGGGGTCCTCCTCAATGAGCAGTTCTTC
TRBV6-5	-	TRBJ1-6	-	CASRQYGSPLHF	TGTGCCAGCAGACAATACGGGTCACCCCTCCACTTT
TRBV9	-	TRBJ1-1	-	CASSVGGPAGTEAFF	TGTGCCAGCAGCGTAGGGGGACCCGCTGGCACTGAAGCTTTCTTT
TRBV27	TRBD1	TRBJ1-5	-	CASSSGGQGNNQPQHF	TGTGCCAGCAGTTCCGGGGGACAGGGTAACAATCAGCCCCAGCATTTT